Sequencing of this TCR beta chain was carried out in a study of identical twins. Study results and limitations: Invariant MAIT and iNKT cells could partly confound zero-insertion analyses.

The CDR3 is 14 residues long. Trimming took 7 bases from V and 3 from J; bases not matched to a gene: 9. The germline V gene encodes CDR1 MNHEY and CDR2 SVGEGT. Addition of a universal primer site occurred through template switching, and cDNA carried unique molecular identifiers. Each CDR3 protein gets one entry after TCRdb re-called the 5' RACE reads with MiXCR. The table lists 450,000 or so distinct CDR3 sequences, more than 13% of them singletons. This clonotype was picked up a small number of times. The antigen is not known. These sequences were also reported in another study, on yellow fever vaccine responses in identical twins.

The clonotype was recovered from a young woman in good health. Sequenced input: CD4+ T cells sorted from blood. This chain uses TRBV6-2 or TRBV6-3 with TRBJ2-7, with 7 bases fitting TRBD1. CDR3 in amino acids: CASKPSGTVYEQYF. The CDR3 DNA reads TGTGCCAGCAAACCATCCGGGACAGTCTACGAGCAGTACTTC.